There are a few counts of the clone carrying this T cell receptor (beta chain). A much larger clone differs by one base, so this may be a read error. RNA transcripts were the template for amplifying TCR beta CDR3 regions. The primer set for the first-round RT-PCR of the TCR CDR3 was HTBI. TCRdb re-called the multiplex PCR reads with MiXCR, one entry per CDR3 protein. The sample carries around 240,000 distinct CDR3 sequences, roughly 14% recorded once. The CDR3 contains 15 residues. Germline V gene sequence: CDR1 MDHEN, CDR2 SYDVKM. This entry comes from a study of T cells in Graves' hyperthyroidism and ophthalmopathy.

This sequence joins TRBV28 and TRBJ2-7, with D unclear. Sequenced material: blood. The TCR originated in a woman between 40 and 55 years old with Graves' hyperthyroidism that later progressed to Graves' ophthalmopathy. CDR3 nucleotide sequence: TGTGCCTGCAGTAATGACTGGACGCTCCTCTACGAGCAGTACTTC. Encoded protein: CACSNDWTLLYEQYF.